This T cell receptor beta chain is drawn from a study of blood T cell repertoires in COVID-19. Per the study methods: By means of reference gene primer amplification, nucleated cell counts were estimated. TCRdb's table, derived via immunoSEQ multiplex PCR, lists solely in-frame clones and lacks some. V and J calls and clone size are as listed in that table; D and trimming were resolved from the DNA. Among 30,000 to 40,000 clones listed, about nine tenths were seen once. This CDR3 has 15 residues. V lost 4 bases, J lost 0 bases, and 5 bases stayed unmatched. Looked up from germline, CDR1 is SGHAT and CDR2 is FQNNGV. This clone was recorded a few times.

The sequencing input was peripheral blood. V gene TRBV11-2 combines with J gene TRBJ2-7; 8 nucleotides agree with TRBD1. The receptor was isolated from a human donor with active COVID-19. The donor label of this sample is uncertain. CDR3 sequence (DNA): TGTGCCAGCAGCTGGGGACAGGCCGCCTCCTACGAGCAGTACTTC. Amino acid sequence: CASSWGQAASYEQYF.